Below, 3 T cell receptor beta chains from the same sample are listed, as sequenced in a study of OX40 agonist ivuxolimab in advanced cancers. The data were produced by immunoSEQ multiplex PCR, yet TCRdb's version contains in-frame clones alone and is incomplete. Among 91,000 or so clones listed, around 94% were seen once. Material: CD4+ or CD8+ T cells sorted from blood, obtained in a trial of the OX40 agonist ivuxolimab. These TCRs come from an adult with an advanced solid tumor such as melanoma, head and neck, liver or kidney cancer.

CDR3 protein: CAWNPSTETNYGYTF. DNA for the CDR3: TGTGCCTGGAACCCATCGACAGAGACTAACTATGGCTACACCTTC. This rearrangement joins TRBV30 to TRBJ1-2; possible D gene TRBD1, 5 bases. Germline CDR1 and CDR2: GTSNPN and SVGIG (reference sequence). The V end lost 4 bases, the J end lost 0 bases, and 15 bases lay between the germline ends. This CDR3 comprises 15 residues.

This sequence joins TRBV4-3 and TRBJ1-2; D ambiguous. Per the germline V gene, CDR1 is LGHNA and CDR2 is YSLEER. The CDR3 consists of 14 residues. V lost 0 bases to trimming and J lost 2 bases, with 7 bases between them. CDR3 region: CASSQEYPNYGYTF. The CDR3 DNA reads as TGCGCCAGCAGCCAAGAATACCCGAACTATGGCTACACCTTC.

This chain links TRBV28 with TRBJ2-7; TRBD2 matches 7 bases. J lost 3 bases, V lost 4 bases, and 9 bases had no gene match. Germline V CDR1 and CDR2: MDHEN, SYDVKM. CDR3 length: 15 amino acids. CDR3 bases: TGTGCCAGCAGTTCCCCTTCTAGCGGCGTCTACGAGCAGTACTTC. It is translated as CASSSPSSGVYEQYF. Based on the CDR3 plus reference TRBV28 and TRBJ2-7, the full variable domain is DVKVTQSSRYLVKRTGEKVFLECVQDMDHENMFWYRQDPGLGLRLIYFSYDVKMKEKGDIPEGYSVSREKKERFSLILESASTNQTSMYLCASSSPSSGVYEQYFGPGTRLTVT.